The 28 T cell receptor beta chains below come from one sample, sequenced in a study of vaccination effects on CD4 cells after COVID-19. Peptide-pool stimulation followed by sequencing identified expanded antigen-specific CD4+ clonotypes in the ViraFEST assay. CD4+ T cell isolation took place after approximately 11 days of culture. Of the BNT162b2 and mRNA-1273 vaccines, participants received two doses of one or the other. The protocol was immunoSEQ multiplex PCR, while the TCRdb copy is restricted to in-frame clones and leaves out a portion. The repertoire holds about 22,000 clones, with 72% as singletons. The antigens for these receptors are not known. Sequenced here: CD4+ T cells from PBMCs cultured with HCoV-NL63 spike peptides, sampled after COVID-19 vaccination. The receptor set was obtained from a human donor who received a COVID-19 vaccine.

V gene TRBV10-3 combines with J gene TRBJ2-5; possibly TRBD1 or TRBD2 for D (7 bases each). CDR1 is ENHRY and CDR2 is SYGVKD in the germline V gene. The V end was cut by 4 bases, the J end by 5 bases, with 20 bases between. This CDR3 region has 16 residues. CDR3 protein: CAISGGGATGVETQYF. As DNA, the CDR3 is TGTGCCATCAGTGGAGGGGGGGCTACAGGGGTTGAGACCCAGTACTTC.

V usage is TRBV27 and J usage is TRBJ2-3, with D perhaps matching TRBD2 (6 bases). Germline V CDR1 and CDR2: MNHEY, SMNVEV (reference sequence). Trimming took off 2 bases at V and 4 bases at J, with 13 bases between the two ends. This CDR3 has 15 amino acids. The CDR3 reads CASSLKLARSDTQYF. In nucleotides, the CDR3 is TGTGCCAGCAGTTTAAAGCTAGCGAGATCAGATACGCAGTATTTT.

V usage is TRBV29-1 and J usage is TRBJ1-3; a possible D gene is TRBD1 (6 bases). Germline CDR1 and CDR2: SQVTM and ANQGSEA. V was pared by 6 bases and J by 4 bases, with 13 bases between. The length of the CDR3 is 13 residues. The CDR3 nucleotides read TGCAGCGTCGGCTGGGACATAGGAAACACCATATATTTT. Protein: CSVGWDIGNTIYF.

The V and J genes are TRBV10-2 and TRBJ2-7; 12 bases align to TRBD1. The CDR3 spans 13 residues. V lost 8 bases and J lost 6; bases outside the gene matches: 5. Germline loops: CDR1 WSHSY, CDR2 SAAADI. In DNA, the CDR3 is TGCGCCAGCGGGGGACAGGGGGCGTTCGAGCAGTACTTC. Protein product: CASGGQGAFEQYF.

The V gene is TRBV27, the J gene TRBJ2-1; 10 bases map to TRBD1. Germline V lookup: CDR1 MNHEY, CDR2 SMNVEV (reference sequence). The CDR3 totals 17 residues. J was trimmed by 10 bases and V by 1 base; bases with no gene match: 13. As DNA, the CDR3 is TGTGCCAGCAGTTTATTACCCCGGGACAGGGGATATGGGGAGCAGTTCTTC. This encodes CASSLLPRDRGYGEQFF.

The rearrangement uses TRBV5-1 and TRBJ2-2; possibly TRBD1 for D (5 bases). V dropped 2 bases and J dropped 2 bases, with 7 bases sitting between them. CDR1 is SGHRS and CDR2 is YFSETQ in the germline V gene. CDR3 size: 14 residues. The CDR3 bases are TGCGCCAGCAGCTTCGACAGTAACACCGGGGAGCTGTTTTTT. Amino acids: CASSFDSNTGELFF.

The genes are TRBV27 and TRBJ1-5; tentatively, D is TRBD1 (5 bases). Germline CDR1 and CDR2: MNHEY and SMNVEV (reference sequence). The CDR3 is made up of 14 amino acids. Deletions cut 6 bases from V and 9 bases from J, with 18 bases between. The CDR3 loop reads CASRFREQARPQHF. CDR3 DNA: TGTGCCAGCAGGTTTAGGGAACAGGCCCGGCCCCAGCATTTT.

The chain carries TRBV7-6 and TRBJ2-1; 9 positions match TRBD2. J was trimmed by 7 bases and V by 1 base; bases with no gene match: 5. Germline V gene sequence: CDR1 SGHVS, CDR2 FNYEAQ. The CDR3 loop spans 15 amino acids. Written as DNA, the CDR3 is TGTGCCAGCAGCTTAGTGGGCCTAGCGGGGAATGAGCAGTTCTTC. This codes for CASSLVGLAGNEQFF.

This CDR3 reads CASSLRGGTEAFF. The CDR3, as DNA: TGTGCCAGCAGTTTAAGGGGGGGCACTGAAGCTTTCTTT. The chain links TRBV27 to TRBJ1-1; weak D call: TRBD1 (6 bases). With 2 bases removed from V and 4 bases from J, the gap between germline ends came to 8 bases. CDR3 length: 13 residues. From germline, CDR1 is MNHEY and CDR2 SMNVEV (reference sequence).

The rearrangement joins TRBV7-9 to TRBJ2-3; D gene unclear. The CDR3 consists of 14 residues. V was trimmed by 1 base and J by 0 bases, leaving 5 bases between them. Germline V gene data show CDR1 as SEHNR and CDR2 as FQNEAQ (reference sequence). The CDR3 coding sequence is TGTGCCAGCAGCTTAGATCATAGCACAGATACGCAGTATTTT. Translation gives CASSLDHSTDTQYF. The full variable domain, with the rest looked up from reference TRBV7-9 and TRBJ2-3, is DTGVSQNPRHKITKRGQNVTFRCDPISEHNRLYWYRQTLGQGPEFLTYFQNEAQLEKSRLLSDRFSAERPKGSFSTLEIQRTEQGDSAMYLCASSLDHSTDTQYFGPGTRLTVL.

The CDR3: CATSFHGVDYGYTF. CDR3 bases: TGTGCCACCAGTTTCCATGGGGTCGACTATGGCTACACCTTC. The rearrangement joins TRBV15 to TRBJ1-2; D unclear. Trimming took off 6 bases at V and 3 bases at J, with 14 bases between the two ends. The germline gives CDR1 LNHNV, CDR2 YYDKDF (reference sequence). This CDR3 is built from 14 residues.

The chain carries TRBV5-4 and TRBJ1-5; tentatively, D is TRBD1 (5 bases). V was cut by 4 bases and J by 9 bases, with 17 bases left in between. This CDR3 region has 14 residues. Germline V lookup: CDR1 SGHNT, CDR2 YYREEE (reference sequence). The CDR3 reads CASSTDNIGGPQHF. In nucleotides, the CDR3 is TGTGCCAGCAGCACGGACAACATCGGAGGGCCCCAGCATTTT.

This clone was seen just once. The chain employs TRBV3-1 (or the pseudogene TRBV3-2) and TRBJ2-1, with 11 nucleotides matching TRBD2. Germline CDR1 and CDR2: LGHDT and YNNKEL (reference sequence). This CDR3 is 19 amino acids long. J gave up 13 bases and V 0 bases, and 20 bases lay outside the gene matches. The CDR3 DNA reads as TGTGCCAGCAGCCAAGAGGGGGGGACTAGCGGAACACGGGTCCAGCAACAGTTCTTC. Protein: CASSQEGGTSGTRVQQQFF.

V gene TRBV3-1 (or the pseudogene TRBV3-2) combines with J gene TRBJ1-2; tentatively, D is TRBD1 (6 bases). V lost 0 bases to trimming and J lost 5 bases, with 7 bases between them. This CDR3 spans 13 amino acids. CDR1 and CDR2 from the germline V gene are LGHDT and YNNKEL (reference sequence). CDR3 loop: CASSQDRGYGYTF. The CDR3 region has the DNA TGTGCCAGCAGCCAAGACAGGGGATATGGCTACACCTTC.

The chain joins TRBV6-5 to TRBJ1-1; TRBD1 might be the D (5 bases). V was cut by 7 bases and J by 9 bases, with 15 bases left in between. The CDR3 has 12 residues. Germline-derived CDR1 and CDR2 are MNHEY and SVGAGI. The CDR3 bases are TGTGCCAGCATGGGGGACGAGGGGCAAGCTTTCTTT. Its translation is CASMGDEGQAFF.

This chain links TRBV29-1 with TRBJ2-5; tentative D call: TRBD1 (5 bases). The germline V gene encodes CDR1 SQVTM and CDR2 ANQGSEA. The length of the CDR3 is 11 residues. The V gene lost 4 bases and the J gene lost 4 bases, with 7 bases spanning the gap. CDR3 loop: CSVAGLETQYF. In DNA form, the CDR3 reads TGCAGCGTTGCAGGGCTAGAGACCCAGTACTTC.

The CDR3 loop is CASSLVSDTGELFF. CDR3 DNA: TGTGCCAGCAGCTTAGTTTCGGATACCGGGGAGCTGTTTTTT. The rearrangement links TRBV7-2 to TRBJ2-2; D call uncertain. V was clipped by 1 base and J by 5 bases, with 8 bases between them. Germline CDR1 and CDR2: SGHTA and FQGNSA. The CDR3 contains 14 residues.

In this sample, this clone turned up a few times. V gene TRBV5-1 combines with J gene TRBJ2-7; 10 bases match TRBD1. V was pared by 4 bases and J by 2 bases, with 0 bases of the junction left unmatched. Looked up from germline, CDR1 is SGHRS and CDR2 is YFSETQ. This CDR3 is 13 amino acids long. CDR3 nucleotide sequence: TGCGCCAGCAGCGGGACAGGGGCCTACGAGCAGTACTTC. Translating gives CASSGTGAYEQYF.

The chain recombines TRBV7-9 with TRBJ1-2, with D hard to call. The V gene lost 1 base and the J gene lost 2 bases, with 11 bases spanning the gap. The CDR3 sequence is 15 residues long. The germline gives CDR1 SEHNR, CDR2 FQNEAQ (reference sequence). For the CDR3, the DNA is TGTGCCAGCAGCTTAGTAGGTTTTCAGAACTATGGCTACACCTTC. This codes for CASSLVGFQNYGYTF.

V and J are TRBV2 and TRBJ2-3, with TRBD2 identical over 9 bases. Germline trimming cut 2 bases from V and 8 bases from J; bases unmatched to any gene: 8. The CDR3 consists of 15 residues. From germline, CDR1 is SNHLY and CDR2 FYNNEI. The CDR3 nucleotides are TGTGCCAGCAGTGAATTTGCGGGGGGGGCAGGTACGCAGTATTTT. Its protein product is CASSEFAGGAGTQYF.

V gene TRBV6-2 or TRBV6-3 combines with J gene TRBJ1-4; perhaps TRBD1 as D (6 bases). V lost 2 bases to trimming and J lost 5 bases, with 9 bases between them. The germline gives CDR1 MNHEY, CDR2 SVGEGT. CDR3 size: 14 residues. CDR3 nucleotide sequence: TGTGCCAGCAGTTACGGGGGCGTGAATGAAAAACTGTTTTTT. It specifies CASSYGGVNEKLFF.

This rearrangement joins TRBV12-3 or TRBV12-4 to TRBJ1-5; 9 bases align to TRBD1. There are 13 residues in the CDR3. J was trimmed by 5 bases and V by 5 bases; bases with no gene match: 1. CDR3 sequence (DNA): TGTGCCAGCAGTCGGGACAGGGATCAGCCCCAGCATTTT. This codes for CASSRDRDQPQHF.

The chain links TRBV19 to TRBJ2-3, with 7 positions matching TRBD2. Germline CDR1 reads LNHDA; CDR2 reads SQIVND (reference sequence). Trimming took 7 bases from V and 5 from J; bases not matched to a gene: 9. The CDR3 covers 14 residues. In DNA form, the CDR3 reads TGTGCCAGTACCTCCGGGGGGATCGTAGATACGCAGTATTTT. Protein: CASTSGGIVDTQYF.

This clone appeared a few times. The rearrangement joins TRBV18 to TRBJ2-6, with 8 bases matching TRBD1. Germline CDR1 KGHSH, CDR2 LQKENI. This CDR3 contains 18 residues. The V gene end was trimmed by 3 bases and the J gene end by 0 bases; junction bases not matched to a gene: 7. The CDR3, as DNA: TGTGCCAGCTCACCGATCCGGACAGGGCCCTCTGGGGCCAACGTCCTGACTTTC. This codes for CASSPIRTGPSGANVLTF.

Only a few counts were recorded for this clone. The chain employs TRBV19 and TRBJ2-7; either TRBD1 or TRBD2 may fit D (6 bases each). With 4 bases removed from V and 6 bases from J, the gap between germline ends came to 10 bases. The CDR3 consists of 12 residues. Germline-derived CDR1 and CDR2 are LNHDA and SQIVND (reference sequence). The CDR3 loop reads CASSTQGGEQYF. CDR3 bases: TGTGCCAGTAGTACACAGGGAGGCGAGCAGTACTTC. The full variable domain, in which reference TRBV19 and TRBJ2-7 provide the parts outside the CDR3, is DGGITQSPKYLFRKEGQNVTLSCEQNLNHDAMYWYRQDPGQGLRLIYYSQIVNDFQKGDIAEGYSVSREKKESFPLTVTSAQKNPTAFYLCASSTQGGEQYFGPGTRLTVT.

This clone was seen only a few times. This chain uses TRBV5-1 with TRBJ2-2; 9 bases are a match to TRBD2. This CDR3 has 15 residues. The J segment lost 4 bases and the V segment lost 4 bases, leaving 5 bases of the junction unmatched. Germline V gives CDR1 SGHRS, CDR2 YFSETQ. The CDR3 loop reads CASSPTSGPTGELFF. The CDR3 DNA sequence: TGCGCCAGCAGCCCGACTAGCGGCCCCACCGGGGAGCTGTTTTTT. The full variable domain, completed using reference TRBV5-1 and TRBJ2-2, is KAGVTQTPRYLIKTRGQQVTLSCSPISGHRSVSWYQQTPGQGLQFLFEYFSETQRNKGNFPGRFSGRQFSNSRSEMNVSTLELGDSALYLCASSPTSGPTGELFFGEGSRLTVL.

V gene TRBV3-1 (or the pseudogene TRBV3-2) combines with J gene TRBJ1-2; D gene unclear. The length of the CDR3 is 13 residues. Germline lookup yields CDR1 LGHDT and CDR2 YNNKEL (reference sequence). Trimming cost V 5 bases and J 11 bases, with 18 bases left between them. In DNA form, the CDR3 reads TGTGCCAGCAGCACTGGAGTATTAGGCGGGTACACCTTC. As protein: CASSTGVLGGYTF.

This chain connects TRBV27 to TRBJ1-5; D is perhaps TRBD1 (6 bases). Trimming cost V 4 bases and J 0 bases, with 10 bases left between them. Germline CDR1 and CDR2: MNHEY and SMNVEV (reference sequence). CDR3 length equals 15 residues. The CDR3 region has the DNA TGTGCCAGCAGTTCAGGACAGACTAGCAATCAGCCCCAGCATTTT. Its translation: CASSSGQTSNQPQHF.